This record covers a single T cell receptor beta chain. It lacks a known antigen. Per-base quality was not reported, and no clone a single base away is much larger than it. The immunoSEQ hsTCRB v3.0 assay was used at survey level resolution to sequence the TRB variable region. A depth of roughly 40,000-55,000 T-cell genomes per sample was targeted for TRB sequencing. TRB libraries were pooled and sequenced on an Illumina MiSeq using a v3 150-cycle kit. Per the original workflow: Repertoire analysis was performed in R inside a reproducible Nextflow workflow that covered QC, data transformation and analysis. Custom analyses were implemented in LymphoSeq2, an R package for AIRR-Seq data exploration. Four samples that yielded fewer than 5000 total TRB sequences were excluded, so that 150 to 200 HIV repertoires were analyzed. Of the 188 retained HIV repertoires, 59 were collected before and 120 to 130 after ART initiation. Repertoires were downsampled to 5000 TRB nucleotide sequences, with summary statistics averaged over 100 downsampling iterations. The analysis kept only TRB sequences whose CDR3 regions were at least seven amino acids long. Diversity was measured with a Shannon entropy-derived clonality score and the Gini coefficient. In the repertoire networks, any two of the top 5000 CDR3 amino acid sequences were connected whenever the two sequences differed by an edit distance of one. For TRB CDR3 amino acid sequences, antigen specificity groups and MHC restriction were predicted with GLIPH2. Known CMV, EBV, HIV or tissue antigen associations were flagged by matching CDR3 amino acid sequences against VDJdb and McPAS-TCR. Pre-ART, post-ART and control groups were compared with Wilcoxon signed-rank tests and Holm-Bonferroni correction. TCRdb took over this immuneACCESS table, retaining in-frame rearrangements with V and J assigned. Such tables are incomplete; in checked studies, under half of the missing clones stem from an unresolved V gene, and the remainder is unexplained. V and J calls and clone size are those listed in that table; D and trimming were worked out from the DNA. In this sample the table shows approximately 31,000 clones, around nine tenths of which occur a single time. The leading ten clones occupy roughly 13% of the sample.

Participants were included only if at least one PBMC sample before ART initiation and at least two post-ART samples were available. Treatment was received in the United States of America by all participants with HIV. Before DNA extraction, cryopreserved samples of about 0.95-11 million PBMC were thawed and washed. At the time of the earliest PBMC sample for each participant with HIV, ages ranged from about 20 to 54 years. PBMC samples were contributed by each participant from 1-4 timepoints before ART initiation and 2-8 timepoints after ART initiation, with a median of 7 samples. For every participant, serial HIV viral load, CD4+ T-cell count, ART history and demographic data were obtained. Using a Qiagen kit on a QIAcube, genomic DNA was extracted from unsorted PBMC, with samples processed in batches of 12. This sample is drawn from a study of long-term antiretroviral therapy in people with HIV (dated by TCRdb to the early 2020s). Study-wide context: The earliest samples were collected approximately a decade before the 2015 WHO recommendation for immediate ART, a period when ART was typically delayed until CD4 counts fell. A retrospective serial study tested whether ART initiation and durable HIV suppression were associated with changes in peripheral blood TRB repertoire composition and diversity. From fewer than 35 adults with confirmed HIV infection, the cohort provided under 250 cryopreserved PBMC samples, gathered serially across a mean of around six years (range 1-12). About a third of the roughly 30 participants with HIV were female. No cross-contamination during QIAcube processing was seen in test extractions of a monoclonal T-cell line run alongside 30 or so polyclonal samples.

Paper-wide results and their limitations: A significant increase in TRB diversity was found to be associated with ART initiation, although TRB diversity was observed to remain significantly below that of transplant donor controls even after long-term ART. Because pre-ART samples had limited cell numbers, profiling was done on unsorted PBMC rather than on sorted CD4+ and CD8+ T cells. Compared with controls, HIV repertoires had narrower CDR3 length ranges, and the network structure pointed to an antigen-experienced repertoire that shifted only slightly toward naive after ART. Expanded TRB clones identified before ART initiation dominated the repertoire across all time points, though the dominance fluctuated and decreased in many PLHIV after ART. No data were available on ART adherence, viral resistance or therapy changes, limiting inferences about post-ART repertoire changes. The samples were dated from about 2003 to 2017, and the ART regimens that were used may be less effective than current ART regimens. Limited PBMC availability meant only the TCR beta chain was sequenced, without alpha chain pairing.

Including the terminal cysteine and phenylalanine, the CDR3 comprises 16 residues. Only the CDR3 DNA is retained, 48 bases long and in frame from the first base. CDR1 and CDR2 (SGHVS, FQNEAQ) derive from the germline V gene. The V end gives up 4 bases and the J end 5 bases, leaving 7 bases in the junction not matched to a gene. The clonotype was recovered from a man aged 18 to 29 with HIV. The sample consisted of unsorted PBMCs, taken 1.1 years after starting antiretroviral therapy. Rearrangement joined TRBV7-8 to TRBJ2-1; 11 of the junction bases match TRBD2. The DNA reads TGTGCCAGCAGCTCCTTAGCGGGAGGGCTGGACAATGAGCAGTTCTTC. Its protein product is CASSSLAGGLDNEQFF.